Listed below are T cell receptor beta chains from one sample, sequenced in a study of control samples from healthy donors and cancer patients. This table comes from immunoSEQ multiplex PCR, and its TCRdb copy is limited to in-frame clones, with some not included. The data show 91,000 or so clones, with 90% to 95% seen just once and around 1% held by the top ten. Sequencing was done on a sample of blood. These receptors were obtained from a woman aged 30 to 39 in good health. CDR3s include the opening cysteine and the closing phenylalanine or tryptophan. Fields, in order: V gene, CDR3 length, D gene, clone size, J gene, CDR3 DNA, CDR3 protein. D genes are given only for firm matches. Expanded clones are given a class, and other clones once, few, many or no size at all.

>TRBV10-1|16|TRBD2|-|TRBJ2-5
TGCGCCAGCTCCGATTTGGGACTAGCGGGAGAAGAGACCCAGTACTTC
CASSDLGLAGEETQYF
>TRBV9|15|-|few|TRBJ1-5
TGTGCCAGCAGCGTAGACGCGGGGGCACGACAGCCCCAGCATTTT
CASSVDAGARQPQHF
>TRBV3-1/TRBV3-2|16|TRBD2|-|TRBJ2-3
TGTGCCAGCAGCCAACTAGCGGGGGGGCGTACAGATACGCAGTATTTT
CASSQLAGGRTDTQYF
>TRBV15|15|-|-|TRBJ2-1
TGTGCCACCAGGGACGGGGGGCAGTTTCTCAATGAGCAGTTCTTC
CATRDGGQFLNEQFF
>TRBV19|13|-|once|TRBJ2-2
TGTGCTACAGGAGCTTCTGGGGCCGGGGAGCTGTTTTTT
CATGASGAGELFF
>TRBV5-4|14|-|once|TRBJ1-4
TGTGCCAGCAGCCGCGACAGGAGGTCATGGAAACTGTTTTTT
CASSRDRRSWKLFF
>TRBV10-3|13|-|-|TRBJ1-5
TGTGCCATCAGTGAGTCGAAGGATCAGCCCCAGCATTTT
CAISESKDQPQHF
>TRBV27|20|TRBD1|-|TRBJ2-7
TGTGCCAGCACCAAGGCTTCTTGGGAACTTGGACAGGGGCCCTCCTACGAGCAGTACTTC
CASTKASWELGQGPSYEQYF
>TRBV6-5|13|-|-|TRBJ1-2
TGTGCCAGCACGGCGCGGGAAGGTGGTGGCTACACCTTC
CASTAREGGGYTF
>TRBV4-1|17|TRBD2|-|TRBJ2-7
TGCGCCAGCAGCCAAGGAGGGGCGGTAGCGGGGGACTACGAGCAGTACTTC
CASSQGGAVAGDYEQYF
>TRBV4-1|15|-|-|TRBJ1-5
TGCGCCAGCAGCCAGGGGCGAAATAGCAATCAGCCCCAGCATTTT
CASSQGRNSNQPQHF
>TRBV5-1|16|TRBD2|-|TRBJ2-3
TGCGCCAGCAGCCTCGGACTAGCGGGTCCCCCAGATACGCAGTATTTT
CASSLGLAGPPDTQYF
>TRBV2|14|-|-|TRBJ2-5
TGTGCCACTATGGCGAGAGGGACCCAAGAGACCCAGTACTTC
CATMARGTQETQYF
>TRBV5-1|13|-|-|TRBJ2-7
TGCGCCAGCAGCTTGGTGGCCAGCTACGAGCAGTACTTC
CASSLVASYEQYF
>TRBV28|12|-|-|TRBJ1-5
TGTGCCAGCAGTTCTAAACCTAAGCCCCAGCATTTT
CASSSKPKPQHF
>TRBV2|13|-|-|TRBJ2-5
TGTGCCAGCATCCGGAGCAGTTGGGAGACCCAGTACTTC
CASIRSSWETQYF
>TRBV5-1|12|-|-|TRBJ2-1
TGCGCCAGCAAAGGGCCGGGAGATGAGCAGTTCTTC
CASKGPGDEQFF
>TRBV27|14|-|once|TRBJ1-3
TGTGCCAGCAGTTTCAGGGCGGCTGGAAACACCATATATTTT
CASSFRAAGNTIYF
>TRBV28|15|-|-|TRBJ2-3
TGTGCCAGCAGTTTAAGAGGGAGCAGCACAGATACGCAGTATTTT
CASSLRGSSTDTQYF
>TRBV18|16|-|-|TRBJ1-6
TGTGCCAGCTCACCCCAGGGAGGGAACACTAATTCACCCCTCCACTTT
CASSPQGGNTNSPLHF
>TRBV5-1|14|-|-|TRBJ2-1
TGCGCCAGCAGGGACGTAAGGGGCTACAATGAGCAGTTCTTC
CASRDVRGYNEQFF
>TRBV29-1|14|TRBD1|once|TRBJ1-2
TGCAGCGTTGAGAAGGACAGGAGTTTTCATGGCTACACCTTC
CSVEKDRSFHGYTF
>TRBV5-6|11|TRBD1|few|TRBJ2-3
TGTGCCAGCAGCTATACAGGGGAGCAGTATTTT
CASSYTGEQYF
>TRBV7-9|13|TRBD1|-|TRBJ1-5
TGTGCCAGCAGTCGACAGGGCCACCAGCCCCAGCATTTT
CASSRQGHQPQHF
>TRBV5-1|15|TRBD1|-|TRBJ1-2
TGCGCCAGCAGCTCCGGGACAGGGGGCGACTATGGCTACACCTTC
CASSSGTGGDYGYTF
>TRBV30|14|TRBD1|few|TRBJ1-2
TGTGCCTGGAGTATAACAGGGGGCGCTTGGGGCTACACCTTC
CAWSITGGAWGYTF
>TRBV5-5|15|TRBD1|-|TRBJ1-1
TGTGCCAGCAGCTTGCCAGGGACAGGGGCCACTGAAGCTTTCTTT
CASSLPGTGATEAFF